The 2 T cell receptor beta chains below were found in one sample sequenced in a study of monozygotic twins with inflammatory bowel disease. TCRdb reprocessed the 5' RACE reads and stores each CDR3 protein as one record, lacking DNA. Its table lists around 230,000 distinct CDR3 sequences. Source material: blood. The receptors stem from a human donor with ulcerative colitis or Crohn's disease, or a healthy co-twin of an affected twin (not recorded which).

CDR3 loop: CASSPLGGFGETQYF. V gene TRBV27 combines with J gene TRBJ2-5; TCRdb picks TRBD1, but there is no DNA to check that call. This CDR3 region has 15 residues. Looked up from germline, CDR1 is MNHEY and CDR2 is SMNVEV (reference sequence).

The CDR3 region is CASSSRTGGHEQFF. This chain connects TRBV7-9 to TRBJ2-1; TCRdb gives TRBD1 as the D gene, but with no DNA this cannot be confirmed. The CDR3 has 14 residues. Looked up from germline, CDR1 is SEHNR and CDR2 is FQNEAQ (reference sequence).